One T cell receptor (beta chain) is described in this entry. What antigen it recognizes has not been identified. No qualities accompany the bases; no much larger clone lies one base away. Genomic DNA was extracted from sorted cells with the Quick-DNA Microprep Kit. Amplification of TCRbeta DNA was done with the immunoSEQ hsTCRbeta kit, following the protocol from the manufacturer. An Illumina MiSeq instrument was used to sequence the TCRbeta libraries. The authors' analysis ran thus. Once out-of-frame sequences had been removed, 2 million to 2.5 million distinct TCRbeta sequences were left, which works out to an average of approximately 63,000 per individual. Each individual was scored using the number of 164 previously reported CMV-associated TCRbeta sequences that the individual carried and the total number of productive distinct TCRbeta sequences. A beta-binomial model was reimplemented in Python, and scikit-learn random forests with default parameters were trained on data from the US cohort. Classifier performance on the Belgian cohort was reported as the median AUC with percentile confidence intervals calculated over 10,000 bootstrap iterations. This immuneACCESS table, as held by TCRdb, lists in-frame sequences with V and J called but not all clones. Of the missing ones, under half trace to an unresolved V gene in checked studies; the others have no known cause. That table furnishes V, J and clone size, whereas the DNA furnished D and trimming. Within this sample are around 25,000 clones, with approximately 80% of them counted one time only. The ten largest account for 0.85% to 1.1% of the sample.

The source of the sample is a study of memory CD4+ T cells and cytomegalovirus serostatus (dated by TCRdb to the late 2010s). About the full investigation: The cohort included roughly 35 healthy adults from Belgium, of whom 9 were CMV seropositive and approximately 25 were CMV seronegative. To replicate a published TCR-based CMV serostatus classifier, the researchers sequenced the CD4+ memory TCRbeta repertoires of a Belgian cohort whose cytomegalovirus serostatus was known.

Single viable CD3+CD4+CD8-CD45RO+ cells were sorted as memory CD4+ T cells on a FACSAria II. To determine CMV serostatus, a Roche Elecsys assay was used that detects serum IgG against CMV pp150, pp28, p38 and p52. Once the samples were thawed, total CD4+ T cells were enriched through positive selection using CD4 magnetic microbeads. The samples came from a different study that was designed specifically to examine the CD4+ T cell memory repertoire. Peripheral blood mononuclear cells were isolated and cryopreserved according to standard operating procedures, and serum was kept at -80 degrees C. Staining used CD3-PerCP (BW264/56), CD4-APC (RPA-T4), CD45RO-PE (UCHT1) and CD8-Pacific Orange (3B5) antibodies, with Sytox blue excluding non-viable cells. Study-wide conclusions, independent of this receptor: A median bootstrapped AUC of around 0.94 with a 95% CI of 0.76-1.00 was achieved on the Belgian cohort by the original-framework classifier. The results were interpreted as suggesting that the CMV-associated TCR signature is mostly present in the CD4+ memory repertoire. Only CD4+CD45RO+ memory cells were sequenced, in contrast to the original study, in which naive and memory CD4+ and CD8+ populations were covered. For CMV serostatus prediction, a median bootstrapped AUC of approximately 0.95 was reached with the original framework, and a median bootstrapped AUC of approximately 0.9 was reached with a US-trained random forest. Among the 164 previously reported CMV-associated TCRbeta sequences, some 62 showed up in the CD4+ memory repertoires, with each one found in between one and five individuals.

The TCR was taken from an adult in good health and CMV-seronegative. Material: memory CD4+ T cells from blood.

The CDR3 corresponds to CASTPVGTYNEQFF. The sequenced DNA is TGCGCCAGCACTCCTGTAGGAACCTACAATGAGCAGTTCTTC. The chain employs TRBV10-2 and TRBJ2-1, with no D gene named confidently. The CDR3 numbers 14 residues from cysteine through phenylalanine. Only the CDR3 DNA is retained, 42 bases long and in frame from the first base. V is clipped by 7 bases and J by 2 bases, and the sequence between their germline boundaries is 12 bases long. The germline V gene sets CDR1 to WSHSY and CDR2 to SAAADI.